Sequencing of this TCR beta chain was carried out in a study of cytomegalovirus exposure and HLA in healthy donors. Study-wide background: The same platform was used for the 100 to 150 validation repertoires and the approximately 670 first-cohort repertoires, a later analysis reported.

Notes on this clone: Its antigen is currently unknown.

Some clones are missing from TCRdb's copy, which holds only in-frame ones; the method was immunoSEQ multiplex PCR. The profile shows some 69,000 clones, about 94% of them singletons. The V and J ends lost 10 bases and 3 bases respectively, with 26 bases between them. From germline, CDR1 is MDHEN and CDR2 SYDVKM. This CDR3 has 17 amino acids. Study-level points and caveats: Specific recognition of CMV antigens was confirmed in vitro for a few chains (all CMV-associated).

The chain combines TRBV28 with TRBJ2-3, with D tentatively TRBD1 (6 bases). The sequenced sample was PBMCs. The sequence derives from a man aged 18 to 29 in good health and CMV-seropositive. The CDR3 bases are TGTGCCATCGGGCCAGCGTGGGGGCTGTTTTCTACAGATACGCAGTATTTT. It translates to CAIGPAWGLFSTDTQYF.